This T cell receptor (beta chain) was profiled in a study of blood T cells in healthy people across ages. The second PCR ran roughly 7 to 12 cycles with a sample-barcoded 5' primer and J-beta primers. TCRdb passed the 5' RACE reads through MiXCR, listing each CDR3 protein once. Found here are 1.5 million to 2 million distinct CDR3 sequences, roughly 32% of them singletons; the top ten hold over 9%. The CDR3 spans 16 residues. Germline assignment: CDR1 SGHNT and CDR2 YYREEE (reference sequence). V shed 5 bases, J shed 2 bases, and the junction held 11 bases outside the gene matches. Sequenced material: blood. The receptor's source is a woman aged 25 to 39 in good health. The chain joins TRBV5-4 to TRBJ2-7, with 9 bases lining up with TRBD1. CDR3 sequence reads: CASSPVGTGIPYEQYF. DNA for the CDR3: TGTGCCAGCAGTCCCGTGGGGACAGGGATCCCCTACGAGCAGTACTTC.